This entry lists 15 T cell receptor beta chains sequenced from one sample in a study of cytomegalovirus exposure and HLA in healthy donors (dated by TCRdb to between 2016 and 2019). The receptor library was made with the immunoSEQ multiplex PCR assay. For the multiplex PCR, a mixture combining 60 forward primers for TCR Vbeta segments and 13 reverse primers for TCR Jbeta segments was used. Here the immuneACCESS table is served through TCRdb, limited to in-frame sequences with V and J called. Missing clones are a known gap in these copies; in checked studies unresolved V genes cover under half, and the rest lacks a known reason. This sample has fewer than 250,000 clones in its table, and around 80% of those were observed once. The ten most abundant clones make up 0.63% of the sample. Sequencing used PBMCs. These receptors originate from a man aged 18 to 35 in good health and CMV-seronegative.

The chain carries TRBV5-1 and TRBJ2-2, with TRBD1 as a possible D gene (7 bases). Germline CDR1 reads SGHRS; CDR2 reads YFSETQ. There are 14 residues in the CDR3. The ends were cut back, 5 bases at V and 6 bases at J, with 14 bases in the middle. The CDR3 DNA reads TGCGCCAGCAGTTTGTCAGGGGGGCCCGGGGAGCTGTTTTTT. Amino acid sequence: CASSLSGGPGELFF.

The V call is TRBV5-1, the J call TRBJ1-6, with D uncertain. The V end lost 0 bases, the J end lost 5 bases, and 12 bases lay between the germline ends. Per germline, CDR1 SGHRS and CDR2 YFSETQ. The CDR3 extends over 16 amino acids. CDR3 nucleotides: TGCGCCAGCAGCTTGGATCTGAGACTGAATAATTCACCCCTCCACTTT. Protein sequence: CASSLDLRLNNSPLHF.

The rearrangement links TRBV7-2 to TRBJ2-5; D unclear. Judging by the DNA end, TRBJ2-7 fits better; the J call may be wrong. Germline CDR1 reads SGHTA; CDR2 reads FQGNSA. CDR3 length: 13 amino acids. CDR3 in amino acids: CASSSPKAREQYF. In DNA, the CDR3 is TGTGCCAGCAGCTCCCCTAAAGCGCGCGAGCAGTACTTC.

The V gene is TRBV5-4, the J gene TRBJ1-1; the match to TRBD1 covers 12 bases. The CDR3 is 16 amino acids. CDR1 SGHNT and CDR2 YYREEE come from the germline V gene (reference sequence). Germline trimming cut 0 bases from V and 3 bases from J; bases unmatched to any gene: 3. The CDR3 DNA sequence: TGTGCCAGCAGCTTGGGGGGGACAGGGGGCTACACTGAAGCTTTCTTT. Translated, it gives CASSLGGTGGYTEAFF.

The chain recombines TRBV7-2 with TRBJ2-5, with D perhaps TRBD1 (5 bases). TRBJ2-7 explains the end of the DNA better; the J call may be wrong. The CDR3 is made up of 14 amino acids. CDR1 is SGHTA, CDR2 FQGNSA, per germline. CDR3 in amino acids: CASSFFRESREQYF. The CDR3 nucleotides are TGTGCCAGCAGCTTCTTCAGGGAATCTCGCGAGCAGTACTTC.

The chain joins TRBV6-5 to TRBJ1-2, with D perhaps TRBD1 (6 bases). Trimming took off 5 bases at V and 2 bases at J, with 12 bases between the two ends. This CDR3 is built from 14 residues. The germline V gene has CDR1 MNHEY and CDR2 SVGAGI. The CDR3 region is CASSEGGSNYGYTF. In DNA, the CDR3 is TGTGCCAGCAGTGAAGGGGGTTCCAACTATGGCTACACCTTC.

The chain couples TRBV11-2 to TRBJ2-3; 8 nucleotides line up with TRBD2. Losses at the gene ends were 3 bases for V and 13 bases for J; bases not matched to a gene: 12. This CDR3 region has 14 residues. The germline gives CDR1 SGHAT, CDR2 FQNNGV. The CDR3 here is CASSFNDKGLDEYF. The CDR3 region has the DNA TGTGCCAGCAGCTTCAACGATAAGGGACTAGACGAGTATTTT.

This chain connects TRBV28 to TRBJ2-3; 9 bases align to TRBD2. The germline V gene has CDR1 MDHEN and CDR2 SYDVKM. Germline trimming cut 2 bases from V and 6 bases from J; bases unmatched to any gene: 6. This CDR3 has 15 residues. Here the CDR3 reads CASSLLREGPDTQYF. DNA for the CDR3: TGTGCCAGCAGTTTACTGCGGGAGGGCCCCGATACGCAGTATTTT. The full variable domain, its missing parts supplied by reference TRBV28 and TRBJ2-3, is DVKVTQSSRYLVKRTGEKVFLECVQDMDHENMFWYRQDPGLGLRLIYFSYDVKMKEKGDIPEGYSVSREKKERFSLILESASTNQTSMYLCASSLLREGPDTQYFGPGTRLTVL.

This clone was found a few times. CDR3 sequence: CASSLQGIDTQYF. The CDR3 DNA is TGTGCCAGCAGCCTACAGGGTATAGATACGCAGTATTTT. This chain links TRBV7-9 with TRBJ2-3; D might be TRBD1 (6 bases). V lost 5 bases and J lost 5, with 11 bases in between. This CDR3 contains 13 residues. Germline-derived CDR1 and CDR2 are SEHNR and FQNEAQ (reference sequence).

This CDR3 reads CASSGDLNTEAFF. The CDR3 region has the DNA TGTGCCAGCAGTGGAGACTTGAACACTGAAGCTTTCTTT. The chain joins TRBV6-1 to TRBJ1-1; unclear D gene. V lost 4 bases to trimming and J lost 0 bases, with 6 bases between them. The V gene's germline CDR1 is MNHNS and CDR2 SASEGT. This CDR3 is 13 amino acids long.

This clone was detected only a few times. The CDR3 bases are TGCGCCAGCAGCTTGGCCGACAGGGTCAACGAGCAGTACTTC. Its protein is CASSLADRVNEQYF. The chain is built from TRBV5-1 and TRBJ2-7; the match to TRBD1 covers 7 bases. V shed 0 bases and J 5 bases; nucleotides not matched to a gene: 5. Germline CDR1 is SGHRS and CDR2 is YFSETQ. This CDR3 has 14 amino acids. The variable domain in full, completed from reference TRBV5-1 and TRBJ2-7, reads KAGVTQTPRYLIKTRGQQVTLSCSPISGHRSVSWYQQTPGQGLQFLFEYFSETQRNKGNFPGRFSGRQFSNSRSEMNVSTLELGDSALYLCASSLADRVNEQYFGPGTRLTVT.

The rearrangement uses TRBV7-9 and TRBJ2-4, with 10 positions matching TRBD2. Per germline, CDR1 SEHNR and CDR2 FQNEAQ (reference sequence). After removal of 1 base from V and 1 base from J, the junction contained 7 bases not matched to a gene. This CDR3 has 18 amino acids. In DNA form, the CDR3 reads TGTGCCAGCAGCTTAGATTTCAGCGGGAGGGCCGCCAAAAACATTCAGTACTTC. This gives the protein CASSLDFSGRAAKNIQYF.

CDR3 loop: CASSLTGQGSYYNEQFF. CDR3 nucleotide sequence: TGTGCCAGCAGCTTAACCGGACAGGGATCGTACTACAATGAGCAGTTCTTC. The genes are TRBV7-3 and TRBJ2-1; TRBD1 matches at 8 bases. The CDR3 length is 17 residues. Germline CDR1 SGHTA, CDR2 FQGTGA. After removal of 0 bases from V and 3 bases from J, the junction contained 7 bases not matched to a gene.

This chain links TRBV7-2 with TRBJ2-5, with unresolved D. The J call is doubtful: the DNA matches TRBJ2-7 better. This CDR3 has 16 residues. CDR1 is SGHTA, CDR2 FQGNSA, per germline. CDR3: CASSFAAVSAPYEQYF. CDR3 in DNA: TGTGCCAGCAGCTTTGCAGCCGTAAGCGCCCCCTACGAGCAGTACTTC.

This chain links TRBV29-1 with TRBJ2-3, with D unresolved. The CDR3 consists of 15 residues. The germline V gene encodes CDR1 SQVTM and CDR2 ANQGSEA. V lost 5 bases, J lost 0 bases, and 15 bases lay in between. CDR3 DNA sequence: TGCAGCGTTAGTCGCGCGACGACTAGCACAGATACGCAGTATTTT. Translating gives CSVSRATTSTDTQYF.